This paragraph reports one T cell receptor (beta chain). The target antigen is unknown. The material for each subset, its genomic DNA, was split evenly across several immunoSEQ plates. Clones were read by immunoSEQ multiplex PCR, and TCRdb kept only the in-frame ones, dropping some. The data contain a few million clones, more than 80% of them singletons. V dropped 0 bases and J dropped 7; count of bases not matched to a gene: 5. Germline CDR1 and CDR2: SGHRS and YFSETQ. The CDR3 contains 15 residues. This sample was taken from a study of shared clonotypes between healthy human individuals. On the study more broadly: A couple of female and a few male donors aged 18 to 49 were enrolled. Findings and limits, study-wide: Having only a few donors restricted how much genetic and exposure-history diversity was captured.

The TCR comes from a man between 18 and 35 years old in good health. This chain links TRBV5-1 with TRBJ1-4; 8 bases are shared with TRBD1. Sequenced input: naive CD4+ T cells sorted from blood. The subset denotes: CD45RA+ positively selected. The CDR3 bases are TGCGCCAGCAGCTTGGCAGGGGGCGAAGTTGAAAAACTGTTTTTT. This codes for CASSLAGGEVEKLFF.